Sequencing of this T cell receptor beta chain was carried out in a study of CD8 T cells in Susac syndrome. Random-hexamer reverse transcription was applied to about 0.5 to 1 ug RNA. Amplification of the TCR beta CDR3 was carried out by immunoSEQ multiplex PCR, which spanned a total of 54 Vbeta and 13 Jbeta segments. TCRdb used MiXCR to reprocess the immunoSEQ multiplex PCR reads, holding one entry per CDR3 protein. Of 300,000 or so distinct CDR3 sequences in the sample, 92% were seen once. A note on this clonotype: Its antigen is undetermined.

Blood CD8+ and CD4+ T cells underwent high-throughput TCR beta sequencing. TEMRA cells were enriched by FACS, while CD8+ and CD4+ T cells were obtained through a negative isolation that was performed magnetically. Whole-study findings and limits: As acknowledged by the study, its TCR sequencing and HLA analysis included a relatively small number of individuals.

Sequencing used CD4+ T cells from PBMCs. This TCR derives from a human donor with multiple sclerosis.

The CDR3 bases are TGTGCCAGCAGCCAAGATCGAGGCAACGAGCAGTTCTTC. As protein: CASSQDRGNEQFF. The chain combines TRBV3-1 with TRBJ2-1; D unresolved. Germline loops: CDR1 LGHDT, CDR2 YNNKEL (reference sequence). V was clipped by 0 bases and J by 10 bases, with 10 bases between them. The CDR3 runs 13 residues.